This T cell receptor (beta chain) appears in the sequencing data of a study of blood T cell repertoires in COVID-19. This CDR3 spans 16 amino acids. V lost 7 bases to trimming and J lost 1 base; unmatched junction nucleotides: 7. CDR1 and CDR2 from the germline V gene are LGHNA and YNFKEQ. In this sample, this clone turned up a few times. Assay: immunoSEQ multiplex PCR; the TCRdb copy retains only in-frame clones and omits some. The sample has roughly 200,000 clones, about 78% seen once. This TCR came from a woman aged 45-65 years with active or convalescent COVID-19. V is TRBV4-2 and J is TRBJ1-6; 7 bases agree with TRBD1. Input material: peripheral blood. The CDR3 region is CASTIDRESYNSPLHF. In DNA form, the CDR3 reads TGTGCCAGCACCATTGACAGGGAGTCCTATAATTCACCCCTCCACTTT.